Here is one TCR beta chain with its context. This may come from a read error, since a much larger clone is one base off. These data originate in a study of T cells after yellow fever vaccination. This CDR3 comprises 15 residues. Germline CDR1 and CDR2: SGHTA and FQGTGA. V lost 3 bases and J lost 1; bases outside the gene matches: 4. MiXCR was run by TCRdb on the 5' RACE reads, yielding one entry per CDR3 protein. The sample has about 160,000 distinct CDR3 sequences; less than 9% are singletons. This clonotype was obtained from a man aged 18-30 years who received the YFV17D yellow fever vaccine. Sample: CD4+ T cells sorted from PBMCs, taken about 5 days after the first yellow fever vaccination. The genes are TRBV7-3 and TRBJ2-3; 7 bases are a match to TRBD1. This chain's CDR3 is CASSFQGTGTDTQYF. CDR3 coding DNA: TGTGCCAGCAGCTTTCAAGGGACAGGCACAGATACGCAGTATTTT.